The T cell receptor beta chain under discussion was sequenced for a study of control samples from healthy donors and cancer patients. Germline loops: CDR1 SNHLY, CDR2 FYNNEI. Trimming cost V 10 bases and J 6 bases; bases outside gene matches: 12. CDR3 length: 14 amino acids. This table comes from immunoSEQ multiplex PCR, and its TCRdb copy is limited to in-frame clones, with some not included. This sample has about 58,000 clones; 94% occur once, and the top ten carry 3.5% to 4.5%. The sequence derives from a man aged 25 to 40 in good health. Input material: blood. This chain connects TRBV2 to TRBJ2-1; 7 bases agree with TRBD1. The DNA of the CDR3 is TGTGCCACCAAAGGGCAGAGGGGGCCCAATGAGCAGTTCTTC. Amino acid sequence: CATKGQRGPNEQFF.